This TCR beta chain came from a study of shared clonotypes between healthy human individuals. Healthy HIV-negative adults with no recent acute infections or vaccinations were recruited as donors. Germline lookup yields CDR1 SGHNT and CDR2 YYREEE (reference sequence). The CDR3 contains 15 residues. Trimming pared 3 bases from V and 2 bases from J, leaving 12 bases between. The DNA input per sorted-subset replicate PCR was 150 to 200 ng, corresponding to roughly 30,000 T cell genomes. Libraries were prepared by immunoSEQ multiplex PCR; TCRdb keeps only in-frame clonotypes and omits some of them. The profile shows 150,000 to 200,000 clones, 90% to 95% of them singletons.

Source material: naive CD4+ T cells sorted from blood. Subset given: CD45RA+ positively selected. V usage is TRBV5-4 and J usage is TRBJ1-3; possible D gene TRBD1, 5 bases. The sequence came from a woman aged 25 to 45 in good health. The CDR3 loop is CASSYKQGTGNTIYF. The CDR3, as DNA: TGTGCCAGCAGCTACAAGCAGGGAACTGGAAACACCATATATTTT.